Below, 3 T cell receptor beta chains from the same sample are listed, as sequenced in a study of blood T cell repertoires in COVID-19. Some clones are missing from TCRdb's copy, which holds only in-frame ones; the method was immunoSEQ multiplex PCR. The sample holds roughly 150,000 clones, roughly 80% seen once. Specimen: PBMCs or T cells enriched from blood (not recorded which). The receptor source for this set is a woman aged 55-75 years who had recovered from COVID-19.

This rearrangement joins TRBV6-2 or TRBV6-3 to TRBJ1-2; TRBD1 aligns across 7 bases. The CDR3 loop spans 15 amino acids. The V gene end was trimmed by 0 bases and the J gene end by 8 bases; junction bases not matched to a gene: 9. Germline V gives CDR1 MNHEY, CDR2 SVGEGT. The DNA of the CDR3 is TGTGCCAGCAGTTACTCATACAGGGGATTGGGAGGCTACACCTTC. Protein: CASSYSYRGLGGYTF.

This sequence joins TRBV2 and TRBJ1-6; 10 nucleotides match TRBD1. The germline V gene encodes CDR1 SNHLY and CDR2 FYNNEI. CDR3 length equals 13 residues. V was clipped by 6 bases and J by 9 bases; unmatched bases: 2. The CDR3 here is CASRGTGVSPLHF. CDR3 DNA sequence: TGTGCCAGCAGAGGGACAGGGGTTTCACCCCTCCACTTT.

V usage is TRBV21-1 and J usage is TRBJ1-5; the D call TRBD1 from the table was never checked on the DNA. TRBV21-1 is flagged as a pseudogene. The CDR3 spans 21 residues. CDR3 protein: CASSKGEGHREFTDNNQPQHF. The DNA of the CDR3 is TGTGCCAGCAGCAAAGGAGAAGGGCACAGGGAATTTACCGATAACAATCAGCCCCAGCATTTT.